This is a list of T cell receptor beta chains from one sample in a study of glioma-infiltrating T cells. TCRdb redid the calling of the multiplex PCR reads with MiXCR, one entry per CDR3 protein. The sample includes 45,000 or so distinct CDR3 sequences, around 22% seen only once; the top ten take approximately 6.4%. What was sequenced was glioma tissue, nonneoplastic brain tissue, or PBMCs (not recorded which). The receptor set was obtained from a human donor with low-grade glioma or glioblastoma, undergoing nonglioma brain surgery, or in good health (not recorded which). CDR3s include the opening cysteine and the closing phenylalanine or tryptophan. A D gene is named only where the DNA matches it firmly. Size is stated for part of the rows, as once, few or many counts, or as a class when the clone is expanded.

D gene | clone size | J gene | V gene | CDR3 protein | CDR3 DNA
TRBD1 | few | TRBJ2-1 | TRBV5-5 | CASSLYPTGGNEQFF | TGTGCCAGCAGCTTGTATCCGACAGGGGGGAATGAGCAGTTCTTC
NA | many | TRBJ2-7 | TRBV7-9 | CASSLAAADEQYF | TGTGCCAGCAGCTTAGCAGCAGCTGACGAGCAGTACTTC
NA | many | TRBJ2-7 | TRBV6-6 | CASSYSGGADEQYF | TGTGCCAGCAGTTACTCCGGGGGCGCGGACGAGCAGTACTTC
TRBD1 | many | TRBJ2-5 | TRBV6-1 | CASSAYRGLLQETQYF | TGTGCCAGCAGTGCCTACAGGGGGCTCCTCCAAGAGACCCAGTACTTC
TRBD1 | few | TRBJ2-7 | TRBV7-8 | CASSSPGQGSSYEQYF | TGTGCCAGCAGCTCTCCGGGACAGGGATCTTCCTACGAGCAGTACTTC
NA | many | TRBJ2-7 | TRBV12-3/TRBV12-4 | CASSLAGYEQYF | TGTGCCAGCAGTTTGGCCGGCTACGAGCAGTACTTC
TRBD1 | NA | TRBJ2-7 | TRBV30 | CAWAEQGPPQYF | TGTGCCTGGGCGGAACAGGGGCCGCCGCAGTACTTC
TRBD1 | NA | TRBJ1-1 | TRBV5-1 | CASSRTGGMNTEAFF | TGCGCCAGCAGCCGGACAGGGGGCATGAACACTGAAGCTTTCTTT
NA | few | TRBJ2-1 | TRBV7-9 | CASSLVQGYNEQFF | TGTGCCAGCAGCTTAGTCCAAGGCTACAATGAGCAGTTCTTC
NA | many | TRBJ1-2 | TRBV20-1 | CCSYRGSSFGYTF | TGCTGCTCTTATAGGGGCAGTAGCTTTGGCTACACCTTC
NA | many | TRBJ2-1 | TRBV12-3/TRBV12-4 | CASSFSPLNEQFF | TGTGCCAGCAGTTTTTCACCTCTCAATGAGCAGTTCTTC
NA | many | TRBJ1-5 | TRBV19 | CASRDWDDSNQPQHF | TGTGCCAGTAGAGACTGGGATGATAGCAATCAGCCCCAGCATTTT
NA | many | TRBJ1-1 | TRBV19 | CASSVGEGATEAFF | TGTGCCAGTAGTGTCGGGGAGGGTGCCACTGAAGCTTTCTTT
NA | medium-sized | TRBJ1-1 | TRBV6-1 | CASSENNMNTEAFF | TGTGCCAGCAGTGAAAACAACATGAACACTGAAGCTTTCTTT
TRBD1 | many | TRBJ1-2 | TRBV6-1 | CASTPRDRGKYGYTF | TGTGCCAGCACCCCCCGGGACAGGGGTAAATATGGCTACACCTTC
NA | NA | TRBJ1-5 | TRBV19 | CVSSWATGNSNQPQHF | TGTGTTAGTAGTTGGGCTACAGGGAATAGCAATCAGCCCCAGCATTTT
NA | few | TRBJ2-3 | TRBV7-3 | CASSPTGEVRTDTQYF | TGTGCCAGCAGCCCAACAGGGGAGGTGCGCACAGATACGCAGTATTTT
NA | many | TRBJ2-7 | TRBV5-1 | CASSLEGQGRSEQYF | TGCGCCAGCAGCTTGGAAGGTCAGGGGAGAAGCGAGCAGTACTTC
NA | many | TRBJ2-7 | TRBV19 | CASSNKGESYEQYF | TGTGCCAGTAGTAACAAGGGGGAATCCTACGAGCAGTACTTC
NA | many | TRBJ1-1 | TRBV6-4 | CASSAEFSNTEAFF | TGTGCCAGCAGTGCCGAGTTTTCGAACACTGAAGCTTTCTTT
NA | many | TRBJ2-1 | TRBV15 | CATRPGHTYNEQFF | TGTGCCACCAGGCCGGGACATACCTACAATGAGCAGTTCTTC
TRBD1 | many | TRBJ2-7 | TRBV20-1 | CSALGQGDEQYF | TGCAGTGCCCTGGGACAGGGTGACGAGCAGTACTTC
NA | NA | TRBJ2-3 | TRBV27 | CASTTTWRGTDTQYF | TGTGCCAGCACCACTACTTGGCGGGGCACAGATACGCAGTATTTT
TRBD2 | NA | TRBJ2-3 | TRBV10-3 | CTISGIGPGRDTQYF | TGTACCATCAGTGGTATAGGACCCGGGAGGGATACGCAGTATTTT
NA | many | TRBJ2-5 | TRBV28 | CASSLTGTAYIGDQYF | TGTGCCAGCAGTTTAACGGGGACGGCCTACATAGGGGACCAGTACTTC
NA | NA | TRBJ2-1 | TRBV30 | CAWSVGSVSYNEQFF | TGTGCCTGGAGTGTAGGCAGCGTATCCTACAATGAGCAGTTCTTC
TRBD1 | NA | TRBJ2-2 | TRBV5-1 | CASSWPRDRGNTGELFF | TGCGCCAGCAGCTGGCCCCGGGACAGGGGAAACACCGGGGAGCTGTTTTTT
NA | many | TRBJ2-1 | TRBV20-1 | CSASGAEQFF | TGCAGTGCTAGCGGAGCAGAGCAGTTCTTC
TRBD2 | once | TRBJ2-5 | TRBV27 | CASSRGLLAAQETQYF | TGTGCCAGCAGCCGCGGCCTACTAGCGGCTCAAGAGACCCAGTACTTC
NA | many | TRBJ2-7 | TRBV15 | CATSRCRGCEQYF | TGTGCCACCAGCAGGTGCAGGGGCTGCGAGCAGTACTTC
TRBD2 | many | TRBJ2-5 | TRBV5-4 | CASSSLAGGPETQYF | TGTGCCAGCAGCTCACTAGCGGGGGGGCCGGAGACCCAGTACTTC
NA | many | TRBJ1-4 | TRBV18 | CASSPLPGPNEKLFF | TGTGCCAGCTCACCTCTCCCGGGTCCCAATGAAAAACTGTTTTTT
TRBD1 | NA | TRBJ2-1 | TRBV19 | CASSIGTGATNEQFF | TGTGCCAGTAGTATTGGGACAGGGGCCACCAATGAGCAGTTCTTC
TRBD1 | NA | TRBJ1-1 | TRBV5-4 | CGERGQHTEAFF | TGTGGGGAAAGGGGACAGCACACTGAAGCTTTCTTT
NA | many | TRBJ1-2 | TRBV19 | CASAGTLGNYGYTF | TGTGCCAGTGCGGGAACATTGGGCAACTATGGCTACACCTTC
NA | NA | TRBJ2-3 | TRBV5-1 | CASPLTGLKDTQYF | TGCGCCAGCCCCCTGACGGGGCTCAAAGATACGCAGTATTTT
NA | many | TRBJ1-1 | TRBV20-1 | CSAREALNTEAFF | TGCAGTGCTAGAGAAGCTTTGAACACTGAAGCTTTCTTT
NA | few | TRBJ2-5 | TRBV4-1 | CASSQETGSGVETQYF | TGCGCCAGCAGCCAAGAAACTGGGTCCGGGGTAGAGACCCAGTACTTC
NA | NA | TRBJ2-5 | TRBV11-2 | CASSLDSVLALETQYF | TGTGCCAGCAGCTTAGACTCCGTTCTAGCATTGGAGACCCAGTACTTC
NA | NA | TRBJ2-3 | TRBV5-1 | CASSRSRATDTQYF | TGCGCCAGCAGCAGGTCGAGGGCTACAGATACGCAGTATTTT
NA | NA | TRBJ1-5 | TRBV27 | CARIFFPPSNQPQHF | TGTGCCCGCATTTTCTTCCCACCTAGCAATCAGCCCCAGCATTTT
TRBD2 | NA | TRBJ2-7 | TRBV7-9 | CASRSSGSSLLEYF | TGTGCCAGTCGTTCTAGCGGGAGTAGTCTCTTGGAGTACTTC
TRBD2 | many | TRBJ2-7 | TRBV20-1 | CSARDSTSGRNEQYF | TGCAGTGCTAGAGATTCGACTAGCGGGAGAAACGAGCAGTACTTC
NA | many | TRBJ1-5 | TRBV19 | CASSWTANQPQHF | TGTGCCAGTAGTTGGACGGCCAATCAGCCCCAGCATTTT